These T cell receptor beta chains were read from a single sample in a study of cytomegalovirus exposure and HLA in healthy donors. Sequencing was performed with immunoSEQ multiplex PCR; in TCRdb, only in-frame clones are kept and a portion is missing. The sample yields about 170,000 clones, of which the top ten take up 1.3%. The sequenced sample consisted of PBMCs. The receptors stem from a woman aged 55-69 years in good health and CMV-seronegative. Each CDR3 is given with its conserved first and last residue. The D gene is left open where the match is weak.

D	J	V	length	CDR3	DNA
TRBD1	TRBJ1-1	TRBV29-1	15	CSVDSSGRGKTEAFF	TGCAGCGTTGATTCCTCGGGCAGGGGGAAGACTGAAGCTTTCTTT
TRBD2	TRBJ2-1	TRBV6-5	15	CASIPSGGSKGEQFF	TGTGCCAGCATTCCCTCGGGCGGGAGTAAGGGTGAGCAGTTCTTC
.	TRBJ1-5	TRBV2	14	CASSGQFSNQPQHF	TGTGCCAGCAGTGGACAGTTTAGCAATCAGCCCCAGCATTTT
TRBD2	TRBJ2-7	TRBV9	15	CASSVSSGGAYEQYF	TGTGCCAGCAGCGTTAGTAGCGGGGGGGCGTACGAGCAGTACTTC
TRBD2	TRBJ2-1	TRBV2	17	CARGLAGGSSSYNEQFF	TGTGCCAGGGGACTAGCGGGGGGCTCGAGCTCCTACAATGAGCAGTTCTTC
.	TRBJ2-6	TRBV9	15	CASSVGGSGANVLTF	TGTGCCAGCAGCGTAGGCGGTTCCGGGGCCAACGTCCTGACTTTC
.	TRBJ1-2	TRBV7-2	15	CASSSGEYRNYGYTF	TGTGCCAGCAGCTCCGGGGAGTATCGGAACTATGGCTACACCTTC
.	TRBJ2-2	TRBV2	15	CASSEGQGNTGELFF	TGTGCCAGCAGTGAAGGCCAGGGGAACACCGGGGAGCTGTTTTTT
TRBD1	TRBJ2-1	TRBV5-1	21	CASSSVGGQGPFPRSYNEQFF	TGCGCCAGCAGCTCGGTGGGGGGACAGGGGCCGTTCCCCCGCTCCTACAATGAGCAGTTCTTC
.	TRBJ1-1	TRBV2	13	CASSEEGVTEAFF	TGTGCCAGCAGTGAAGAGGGGGTCACTGAAGCTTTCTTT
.	TRBJ2-2	TRBV5-1	13	CATKTGNTGELFF	TGCGCCACGAAGACGGGGAACACCGGGGAGCTGTTTTTT
.	TRBJ1-4	TRBV5-4	16	CASSPDLTATNEKLFF	TGTGCCAGCAGCCCCGACCTGACAGCAACTAATGAAAAACTGTTTTTT
TRBD1	TRBJ1-3	TRBV6-1	14	CASSEGTGINTIYF	TGTGCCAGCAGTGAAGGGACAGGGATAAACACCATATATTTT
TRBD1	TRBJ1-3	TRBV9	18	CASSVRDRGLSRGNTIYF	TGTGCCAGCAGCGTTCGGGACAGGGGGCTTTCACGTGGAAACACCATATATTTT
TRBD1	TRBJ1-5	TRBV2	14	CASRQTGFNQPQHF	TGTGCCAGCAGACAGACAGGGTTTAATCAGCCCCAGCATTTT
TRBD1	TRBJ1-2	TRBV30	13	CAWSAGGVYGYTF	TGTGCCTGGAGCGCAGGGGGCGTCTATGGCTACACCTTC
TRBD1	TRBJ2-3	TRBV5-1	15	CASSRGQLSTDTQYF	TGCGCCAGCAGCCGGGGACAGTTGAGCACAGATACGCAGTATTTT